The rows below give T cell receptor beta chains drawn from one sample of a study of OX40 agonist ivuxolimab in advanced cancers. Some clones are missing from TCRdb's copy, which holds only in-frame ones; the method was immunoSEQ multiplex PCR. The data show about 28,000 clones, 80% seen once. Sequenced here: CD4+ or CD8+ T cells sorted from blood, sampled in a trial of the OX40 agonist ivuxolimab. The source of these receptors is an adult with an advanced solid tumor such as melanoma, head and neck, liver or kidney cancer. Both conserved end residues are part of each CDR3. D genes are given only for firm matches. Only part of the rows carry a size: once, few, many, or a class if the clone is expanded.

v_call	d_call	clone_size	j_call	cdr3_nt	cdr3_aa
TRBV7-9	NA	NA	TRBJ1-1	TGTGCCAGCAGCCATATGATCGATATGAACACTGAAGCTTTCTTT	CASSHMIDMNTEAFF
TRBV5-6	NA	NA	TRBJ1-2	TGTGCCAGCAGCTTGGGGCAGAACTATGGCTACACCTTC	CASSLGQNYGYTF
TRBV2	NA	NA	TRBJ2-1	TGTGCCAGCAGTGAATGGGCTGGCTCCTACAATGAGCAGTTCTTC	CASSEWAGSYNEQFF
TRBV7-9	NA	NA	TRBJ1-3	TGTGCCAGCAGCCCCGGCTATTCTGGAAACACCATATATTTT	CASSPGYSGNTIYF
TRBV27	TRBD1	NA	TRBJ1-4	TGTGCCAGCAGCCAAGTGGGACAGCTTAATGAAAAACTGTTTTTT	CASSQVGQLNEKLFF
TRBV6-5	NA	NA	TRBJ2-1	TGTGCCAGCAGTCCTCCGGGACGCAATGAGCAGTTCTTC	CASSPPGRNEQFF
TRBV5-6	NA	NA	TRBJ2-1	TGTGCCAGCAGCGCGCAGAATGAGCAGTTCTTC	CASSAQNEQFF
TRBV4-2	NA	NA	TRBJ1-2	TGTGCCAGCAGCCAGGGAGGGGCGGGCGGCTACACCTTC	CASSQGGAGGYTF
TRBV5-1	NA	NA	TRBJ1-1	TGCGCCAGCTCTCGGGGGGACACTGAAGCTTTCTTT	CASSRGDTEAFF
TRBV5-1	NA	NA	TRBJ2-3	TGCGCCAGCAGCTTGTACGCAAGCACAGATACGCAGTATTTT	CASSLYASTDTQYF
TRBV5-6	NA	few	TRBJ2-6	TGTGCCAGCAGCGGAGGAGGGGCGCCTGGGGCCAACGTCCTGACTTTC	CASSGGGAPGANVLTF
TRBV7-8	NA	NA	TRBJ1-4	TGTGCCAGCAGCTGGGGGCCTTTCGAGGGTGAAAAACTGTTTTTT	CASSWGPFEGEKLFF
TRBV5-1	TRBD1	NA	TRBJ1-2	TGCGCCAGCAGCCAAACAGGGGTGGGCTATGGCTACACCTTC	CASSQTGVGYGYTF
TRBV19	NA	NA	TRBJ1-1	TGTGCCAGCGCTCTGGGGAGTTTTTTCACTGAAGCTTTCTTT	CASALGSFFTEAFF
TRBV6-5	NA	NA	TRBJ1-5	TGTGCCATCTCCGGGGTCAATCAGCCCCAGCATTTT	CAISGVNQPQHF
TRBV5-4	NA	NA	TRBJ1-2	TGTGCCAGCAGCTCCCACAATGTGAACTACACCTTC	CASSSHNVNYTF
TRBV5-1	TRBD1	NA	TRBJ1-2	TGCGCCAGCAGCTTCACTAGAGCGGACAGGCTCTATGGCTACACCTTC	CASSFTRADRLYGYTF
TRBV12-5	NA	NA	TRBJ2-3	TGTGCTAGTGGTTTGGTCGGGACCCAAGCGCAGTATTTT	CASGLVGTQAQYF
TRBV9	NA	few	TRBJ2-5	TGTGCCAGCAGCGTGGGGGGTTTCCAAGAGACCCAGTACTTC	CASSVGGFQETQYF
TRBV4-3	NA	NA	TRBJ2-7	TGCGCCAGCAGCCATGATACACTCTCCTACGAGCAGTACTTC	CASSHDTLSYEQYF
TRBV30	NA	NA	TRBJ2-7	TGTGCCTGGAGTGACGGCTACGAGCAGTACTTC	CAWSDGYEQYF
TRBV4-3	TRBD2	NA	TRBJ2-4	TGCGCCAGCAGCCAAGATCCAGCGGGGGGCAGACTAGCCAAAAACATTCAGTACTTC	CASSQDPAGGRLAKNIQYF
TRBV9	NA	NA	TRBJ2-3	TGTGCCAGCAGCCAGATCGTAGGGGCCCCTGATACGCAGTATTTT	CASSQIVGAPDTQYF
TRBV4-3	NA	NA	TRBJ1-4	TGCGCCAGCAGCCAAGATAGAGGGGATGGTGAAAAACTGTTTTTT	CASSQDRGDGEKLFF
TRBV2	TRBD1	few	TRBJ1-1	TGTGCCAGCAGTGAAGCAGGGGGCTTGGGCACTGAAGCTTTCTTT	CASSEAGGLGTEAFF
TRBV7-2	TRBD2	NA	TRBJ2-3	TGTGGTTCTAGCGGGGGACCCACAGATACGCAGTATTTT	CGSSGGPTDTQYF
TRBV27	NA	NA	TRBJ1-2	TGTGCCAGCTCTATTTCGTCGGGGGAAAATAACTATGGCTACACCTTC	CASSISSGENNYGYTF
TRBV29-1	TRBD1	NA	TRBJ2-7	TGCAGCGTTGAAGACCCAGGGGGCCAGACCTCCTACGAGCAGTACTTC	CSVEDPGGQTSYEQYF
TRBV4-3	NA	NA	TRBJ1-2	TGCGCCAGCAGCCAAGATCTGGGTGGCTACACCTTC	CASSQDLGGYTF
TRBV7-2	NA	once	TRBJ2-7	TGTGCCAGCAGCTTAAGTATCGGAAAGGGGTACCTCCACGAGCAGTACTTC	CASSLSIGKGYLHEQYF
TRBV12-5	TRBD2	NA	TRBJ2-5	TGTGCTAGTGGTTTGTCGGCGGGGGGGCGTTTTGAAGAGACCCAGTACTTC	CASGLSAGGRFEETQYF
TRBV2	TRBD1	NA	TRBJ1-6	TGTGCCAGCCGCTGGACAGGGAGTTCACCCCTCCACTTT	CASRWTGSSPLHF
TRBV9	NA	few	TRBJ2-3	TGTGCCAGCAGCGTAGTAAGCCAGACGGATACGCAGTATTTT	CASSVVSQTDTQYF
TRBV30	NA	NA	TRBJ2-6	TGTGCCTGGAAAGGTCTGGCGCGGCACTCTGGGGCCAACGTCCTGACTTTC	CAWKGLARHSGANVLTF
TRBV13	TRBD1	NA	TRBJ2-1	TGTGCCAGCAGCTTAGTAGAGCCGGGTGACAGGGCTTACAATGAGCAGTTCTTC	CASSLVEPGDRAYNEQFF
TRBV5-3	NA	NA	TRBJ1-2	TGTGCCAGTAGGGGAGGGAACTATGGCTACACCTTC	CASRGGNYGYTF
TRBV7-9	TRBD1	NA	TRBJ1-2	TGTGCCAGCAGCTTAGGACAGGGGAGAAAAGACACCTTC	CASSLGQGRKDTF
TRBV7-9	TRBD2	NA	TRBJ2-7	TGTGCCAGCAGCCCAACTAGGGGAGCGGGGAGCTTCTACGAGCAGTACTTC	CASSPTRGAGSFYEQYF
TRBV19	NA	once	TRBJ2-7	TGTGCCAGTAGTATGGTCTCCACGGCTTACGAGCAGTACTTC	CASSMVSTAYEQYF
TRBV9	TRBD1	NA	TRBJ2-5	TGTGCCAGCAGCGTCAGGGGGCTGGTAGAGACCCAGTACTTC	CASSVRGLVETQYF
TRBV5-6	NA	NA	TRBJ2-5	TGTGCCAGCTCCCAGGTGGCAATTTTTATCGAAGAGACCCAGTACTTC	CASSQVAIFIEETQYF
TRBV19	TRBD1	NA	TRBJ1-1	TGTGCCAGTAGTATCCGACAGGGGACCGACACTGAAGCTTTCTTT	CASSIRQGTDTEAFF
TRBV6-1	NA	few	TRBJ1-4	TGTGCCAGCAGTGAAGCCCGGCAGCTCCACGGCGAAAAACTGTTTTTT	CASSEARQLHGEKLFF
TRBV19	TRBD1	NA	TRBJ1-5	TGTGCCAGTAGTTCTACAGGGGTGTGGGGTAATCAGCCCCAGCATTTT	CASSSTGVWGNQPQHF
TRBV5-4	NA	few	TRBJ2-2	TGTGCCAGCAGCTTGGGGCCTATCACCGGGGAGCTGTTTTTT	CASSLGPITGELFF
TRBV7-2	NA	NA	TRBJ1-2	TGTGCCAGCAGCTTGGTAGATCGCTACACCTTC	CASSLVDRYTF
TRBV6-6	NA	medium-sized	TRBJ2-7	TGTGCCAGCAGTTACTCAGGGGCCGCCTACGAGCAGTACTTC	CASSYSGAAYEQYF
TRBV5-6	NA	NA	TRBJ2-7	TGTGCCAGCAGCTTGTCGTCAGGCAGCTCCTACGAGCAGTACTTC	CASSLSSGSSYEQYF
TRBV6-5	TRBD1	NA	TRBJ2-3	TGTGCCAGCAGTTACTCCGGGACAGGGGCAGATACGCAGTATTTT	CASSYSGTGADTQYF